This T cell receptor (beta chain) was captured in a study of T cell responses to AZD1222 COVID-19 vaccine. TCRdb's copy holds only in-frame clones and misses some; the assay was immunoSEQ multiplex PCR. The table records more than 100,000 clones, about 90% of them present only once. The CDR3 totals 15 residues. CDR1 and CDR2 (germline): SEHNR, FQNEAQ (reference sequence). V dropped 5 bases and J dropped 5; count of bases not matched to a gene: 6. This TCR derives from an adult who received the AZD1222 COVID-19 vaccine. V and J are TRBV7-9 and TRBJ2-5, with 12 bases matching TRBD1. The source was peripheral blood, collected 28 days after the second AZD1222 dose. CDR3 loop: CASSLGDRGPETQYF. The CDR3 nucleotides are TGTGCCAGCAGCCTAGGGGACAGGGGGCCCGAGACCCAGTACTTC.